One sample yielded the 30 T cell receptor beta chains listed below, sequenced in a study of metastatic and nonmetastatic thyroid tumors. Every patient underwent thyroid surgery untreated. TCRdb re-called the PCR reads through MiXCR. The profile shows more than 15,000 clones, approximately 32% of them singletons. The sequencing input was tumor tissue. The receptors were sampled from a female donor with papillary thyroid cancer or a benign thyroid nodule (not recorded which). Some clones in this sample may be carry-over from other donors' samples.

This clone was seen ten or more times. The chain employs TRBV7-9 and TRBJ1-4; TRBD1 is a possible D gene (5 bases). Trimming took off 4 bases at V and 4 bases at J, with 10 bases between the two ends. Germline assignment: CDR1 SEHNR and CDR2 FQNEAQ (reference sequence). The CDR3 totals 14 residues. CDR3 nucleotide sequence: TGTGCCAGCAGCTCGGACGGGGGTAATGAAAAACTGTTTTTT. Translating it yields CASSSDGGNEKLFF.

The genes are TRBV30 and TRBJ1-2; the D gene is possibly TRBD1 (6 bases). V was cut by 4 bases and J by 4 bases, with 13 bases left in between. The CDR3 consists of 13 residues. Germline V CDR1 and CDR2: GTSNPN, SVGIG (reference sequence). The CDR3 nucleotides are TGTGCCTGGAAGAGGGGGGCAGTCTATGGCTACACCTTC. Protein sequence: CAWKRGAVYGYTF.

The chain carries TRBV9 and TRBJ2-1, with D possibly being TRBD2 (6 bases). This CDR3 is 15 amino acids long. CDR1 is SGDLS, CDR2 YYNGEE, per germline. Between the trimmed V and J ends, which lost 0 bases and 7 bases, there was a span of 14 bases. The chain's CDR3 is CASSVEYGRDNEQFF. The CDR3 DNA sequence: TGTGCCAGCAGCGTAGAGTACGGGAGAGATAATGAGCAGTTCTTC.

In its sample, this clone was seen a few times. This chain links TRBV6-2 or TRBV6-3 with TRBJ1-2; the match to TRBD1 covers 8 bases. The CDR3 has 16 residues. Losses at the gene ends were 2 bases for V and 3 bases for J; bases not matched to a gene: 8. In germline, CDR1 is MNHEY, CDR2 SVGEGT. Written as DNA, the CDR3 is TGTGCCAGCAGTTACGTCCCGGGACAGGACTACTATGGCTACACCTTC. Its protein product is CASSYVPGQDYYGYTF.

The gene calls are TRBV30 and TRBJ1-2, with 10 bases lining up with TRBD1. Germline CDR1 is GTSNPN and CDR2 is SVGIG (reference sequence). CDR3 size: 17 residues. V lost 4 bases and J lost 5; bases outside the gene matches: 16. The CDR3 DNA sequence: TGTGCCTGGACCCCCCTCCAAGGACAGGGGGGCCAATATGGCTACACCTTC. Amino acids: CAWTPLQGQGGQYGYTF. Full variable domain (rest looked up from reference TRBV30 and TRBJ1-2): SQTIHQWPATLVQPVGSPLSLECTVEGTSNPNLYWYRQAAGRGLQLLFYSVGIGQISSEVPQNLSASRPQDRQFILSSKKLLLSDSGFYLCAWTPLQGQGGQYGYTFGSGTRLTVV.

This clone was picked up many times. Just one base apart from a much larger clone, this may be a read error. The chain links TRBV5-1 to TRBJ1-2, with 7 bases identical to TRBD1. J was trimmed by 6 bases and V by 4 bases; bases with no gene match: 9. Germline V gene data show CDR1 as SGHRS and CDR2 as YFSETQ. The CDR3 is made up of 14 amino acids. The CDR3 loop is CASSTETGWDGYTF. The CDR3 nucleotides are TGCGCCAGCAGCACGGAGACAGGGTGGGATGGCTACACCTTC.

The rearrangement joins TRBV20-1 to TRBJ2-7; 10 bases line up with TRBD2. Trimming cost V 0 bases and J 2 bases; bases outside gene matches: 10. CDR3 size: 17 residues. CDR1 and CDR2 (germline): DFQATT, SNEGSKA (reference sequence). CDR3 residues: CSARDVLAGLDAYEQYF. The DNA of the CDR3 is TGCAGTGCTAGAGATGTACTAGCGGGATTGGATGCCTACGAGCAGTACTTC.

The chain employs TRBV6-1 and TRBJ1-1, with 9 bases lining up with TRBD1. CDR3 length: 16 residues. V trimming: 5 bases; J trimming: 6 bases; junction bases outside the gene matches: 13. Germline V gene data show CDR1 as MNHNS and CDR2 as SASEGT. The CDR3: CASSFDRGGFRPEAFF. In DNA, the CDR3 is TGTGCCAGCAGTTTCGACAGGGGGGGTTTTCGGCCTGAAGCTTTCTTT.

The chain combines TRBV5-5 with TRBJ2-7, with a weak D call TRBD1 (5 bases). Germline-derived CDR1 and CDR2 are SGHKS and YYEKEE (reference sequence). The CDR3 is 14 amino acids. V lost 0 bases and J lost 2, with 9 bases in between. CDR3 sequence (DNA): TGTGCCAGCAGCTTGGGTGACAGTGCCTACGAGCAGTACTTC. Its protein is CASSLGDSAYEQYF.

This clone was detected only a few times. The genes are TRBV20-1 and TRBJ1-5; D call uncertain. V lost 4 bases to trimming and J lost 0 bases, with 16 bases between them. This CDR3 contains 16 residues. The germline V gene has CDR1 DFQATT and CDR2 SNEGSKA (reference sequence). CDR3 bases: TGCAGTGCTACCTCTCCGCATACCTATAGCAATCAGCCCCAGCATTTT. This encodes CSATSPHTYSNQPQHF.

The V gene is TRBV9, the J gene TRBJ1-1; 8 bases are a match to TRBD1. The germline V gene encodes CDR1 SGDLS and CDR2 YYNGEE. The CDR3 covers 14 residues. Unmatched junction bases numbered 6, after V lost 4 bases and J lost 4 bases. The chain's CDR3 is CASSTQGEGTEAFF. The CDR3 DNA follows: TGTGCCAGCAGCACACAGGGGGAGGGCACTGAAGCTTTCTTT. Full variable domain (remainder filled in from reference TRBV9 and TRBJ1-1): DSGVTQTPKHLITATGQRVTLRCSPRSGDLSVYWYQQSLDQGLQFLIQYYNGEERAKGNILERFSAQQFPDLHSELNLSSLELGDSALYFCASSTQGEGTEAFFGQGTRLTVV.

The CDR3 bases are TGTGCCAGCAGTGACGTGACAGGGGCCGCTTTCTTT. Protein product: CASSDVTGAAFF. The V and J genes are TRBV6-4 and TRBJ1-1, with TRBD1 identical over 8 bases. V shed 2 bases, J shed 11 bases, and the junction held 4 bases outside the gene matches. Germline values: CDR1 MRHNA, CDR2 SNTAGT. CDR3 length: 12 residues.

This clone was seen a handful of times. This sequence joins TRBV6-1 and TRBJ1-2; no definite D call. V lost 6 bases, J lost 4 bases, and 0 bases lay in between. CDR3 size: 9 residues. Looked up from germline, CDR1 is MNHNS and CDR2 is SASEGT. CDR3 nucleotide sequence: TGTGCCAGCAGCTATGGCTACACCTTC. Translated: CASSYGYTF.

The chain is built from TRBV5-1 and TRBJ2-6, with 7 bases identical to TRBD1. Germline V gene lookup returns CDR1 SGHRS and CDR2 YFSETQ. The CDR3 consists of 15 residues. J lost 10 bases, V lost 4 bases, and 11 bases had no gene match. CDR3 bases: TGCGCCAGCAGCCTGACAGGGTCCCGAGGGAACGTCCTGACTTTC. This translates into CASSLTGSRGNVLTF.

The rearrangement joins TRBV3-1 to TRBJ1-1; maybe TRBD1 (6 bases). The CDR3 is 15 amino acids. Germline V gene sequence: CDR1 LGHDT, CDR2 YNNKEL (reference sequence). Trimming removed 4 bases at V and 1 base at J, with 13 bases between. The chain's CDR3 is CASSRGTLQNTEAFF. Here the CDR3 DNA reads TGTGCCAGCAGCCGTGGGACACTCCAGAACACTGAAGCTTTCTTT.

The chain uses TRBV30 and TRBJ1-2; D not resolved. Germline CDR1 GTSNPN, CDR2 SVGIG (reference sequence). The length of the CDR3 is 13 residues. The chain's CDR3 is CDSSLLRRYGYTF. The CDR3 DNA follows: TGTGACAGCAGTTTACTTCGACGGTATGGCTACACCTTC. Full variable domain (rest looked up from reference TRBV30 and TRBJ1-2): SQTIHQWPATLVQPVGSPLSLECTVEGTSNPNLYWYRQAAGRGLQLLFYSVGIGQISSEVPQNLSASRPQDRQFILSSKKLLLSDSGFYLCDSSLLRRYGYTFGSGTRLTVV.

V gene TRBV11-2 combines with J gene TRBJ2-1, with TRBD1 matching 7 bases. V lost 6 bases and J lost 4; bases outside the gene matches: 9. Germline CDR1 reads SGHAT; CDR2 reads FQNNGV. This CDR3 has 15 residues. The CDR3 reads CASRLRDSTYNEQFF. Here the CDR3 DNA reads TGTGCCAGCAGACTCCGGGACAGCACTTACAATGAGCAGTTCTTC.

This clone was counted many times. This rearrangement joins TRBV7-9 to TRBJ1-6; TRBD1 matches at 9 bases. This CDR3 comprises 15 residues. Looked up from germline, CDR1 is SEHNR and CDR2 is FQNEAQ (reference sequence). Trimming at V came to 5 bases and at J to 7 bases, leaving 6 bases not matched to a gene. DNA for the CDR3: TGTGCCAGCAGCCCCCGACAGGGGGAAAATTCACCCCTCCACTTT. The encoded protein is CASSPRQGENSPLHF.

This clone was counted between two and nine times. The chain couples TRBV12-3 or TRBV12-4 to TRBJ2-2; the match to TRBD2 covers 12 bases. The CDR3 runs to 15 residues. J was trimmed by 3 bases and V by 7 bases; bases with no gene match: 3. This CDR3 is CASTPSGRDTGELFF. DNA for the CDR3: TGTGCCAGCACCCCTAGCGGGAGGGACACCGGGGAGCTGTTTTTT.

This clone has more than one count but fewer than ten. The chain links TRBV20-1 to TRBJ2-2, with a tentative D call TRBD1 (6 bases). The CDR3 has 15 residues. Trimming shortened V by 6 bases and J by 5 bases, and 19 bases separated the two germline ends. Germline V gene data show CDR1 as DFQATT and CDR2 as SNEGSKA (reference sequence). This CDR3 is CSAILDFRGTGELFF. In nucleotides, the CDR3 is TGCAGTGCGATACTAGATTTTAGGGGGACCGGGGAGCTGTTTTTT.

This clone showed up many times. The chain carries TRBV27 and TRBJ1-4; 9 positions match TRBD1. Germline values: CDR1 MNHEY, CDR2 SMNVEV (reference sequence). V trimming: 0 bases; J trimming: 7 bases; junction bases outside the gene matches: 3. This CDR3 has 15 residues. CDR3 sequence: CASSLSGQGFEKLFF. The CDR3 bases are TGTGCCAGCAGTTTATCGGGACAGGGTTTTGAAAAACTGTTTTTT.

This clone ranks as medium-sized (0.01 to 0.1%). CDR3 in amino acids: CSARRKTEAFF. The CDR3 region has the DNA TGCAGTGCCCGCCGTAAAACTGAAGCTTTCTTT. V usage is TRBV20-1 and J usage is TRBJ1-1, with unresolved D. CDR1 and CDR2 (germline): DFQATT, SNEGSKA (reference sequence). There are 11 residues in the CDR3. V lost 6 bases and J lost 5, with 10 bases in between.

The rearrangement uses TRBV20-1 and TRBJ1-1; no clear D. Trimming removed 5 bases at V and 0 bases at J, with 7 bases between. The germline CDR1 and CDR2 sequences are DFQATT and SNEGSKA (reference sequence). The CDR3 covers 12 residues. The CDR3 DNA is TGCAGTGCTTCTACCATGAACACTGAAGCTTTCTTT. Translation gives CSASTMNTEAFF.

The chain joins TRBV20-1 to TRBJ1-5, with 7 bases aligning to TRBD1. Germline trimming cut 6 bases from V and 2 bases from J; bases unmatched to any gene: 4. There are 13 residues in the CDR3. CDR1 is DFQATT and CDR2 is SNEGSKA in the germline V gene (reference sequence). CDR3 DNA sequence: TGCAGTGCCCGACAGGGAGGCAATCAGCCCCAGCATTTT. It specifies CSARQGGNQPQHF.

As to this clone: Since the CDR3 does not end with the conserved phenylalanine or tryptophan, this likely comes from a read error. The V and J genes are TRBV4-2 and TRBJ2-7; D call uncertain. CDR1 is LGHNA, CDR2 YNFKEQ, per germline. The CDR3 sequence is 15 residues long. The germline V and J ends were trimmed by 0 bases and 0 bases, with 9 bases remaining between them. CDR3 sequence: CASSQDQWGSYEQYL. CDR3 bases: TGTGCCAGCAGCCAAGATCAGTGGGGCTCCTACGAGCAGTACTTA.

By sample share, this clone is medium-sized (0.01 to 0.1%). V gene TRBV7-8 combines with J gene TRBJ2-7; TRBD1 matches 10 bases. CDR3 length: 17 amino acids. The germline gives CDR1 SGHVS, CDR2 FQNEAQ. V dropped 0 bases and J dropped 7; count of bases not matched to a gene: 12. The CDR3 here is CASSLAYKDRGWGEQYF. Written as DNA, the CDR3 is TGTGCCAGCAGCTTAGCGTATAAGGACAGGGGGTGGGGTGAGCAGTACTTC.

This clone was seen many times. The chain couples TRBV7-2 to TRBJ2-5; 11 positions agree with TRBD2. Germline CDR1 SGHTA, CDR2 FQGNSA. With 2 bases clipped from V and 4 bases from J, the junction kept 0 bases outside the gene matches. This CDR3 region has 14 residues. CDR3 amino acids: CASSLLAGGETQYF. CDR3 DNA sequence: TGTGCCAGCAGCTTACTAGCGGGGGGAGAGACCCAGTACTTC.

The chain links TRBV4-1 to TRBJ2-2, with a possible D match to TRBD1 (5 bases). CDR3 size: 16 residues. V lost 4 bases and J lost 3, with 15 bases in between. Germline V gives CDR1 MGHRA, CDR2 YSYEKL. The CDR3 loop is CASSLHRGRYTGELFF. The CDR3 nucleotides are TGCGCCAGCAGCCTACATAGGGGAAGGTACACCGGGGAGCTGTTTTTT.

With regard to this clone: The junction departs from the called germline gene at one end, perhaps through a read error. CDR3 region: CASSPQGAASTATLYF. The CDR3 nucleotides read TGTGCCAGCTCCCCCCAGGGGGCCGCTAGCACAGCTACGCTGTATTTT. The chain uses TRBV18 and TRBJ2-3, with 8 bases that match TRBD1. CDR3 length: 16 residues. CDR1 and CDR2 from the germline V gene are KGHSH and LQKENI.

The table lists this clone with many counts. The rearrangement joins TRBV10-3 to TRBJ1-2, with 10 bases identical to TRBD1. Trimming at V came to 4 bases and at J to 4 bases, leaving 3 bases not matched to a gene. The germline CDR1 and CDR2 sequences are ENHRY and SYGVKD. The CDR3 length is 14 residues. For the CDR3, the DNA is TGTGCCATCAGTGGGCGACAGGGGGCCTATGGCTACACCTTC. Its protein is CAISGRQGAYGYTF.